The 17 T cell receptor beta chains reported below all come from one sample, sequenced in a study of T cells in localized non-small cell lung cancer. The method was immunoSEQ multiplex PCR; TCRdb's version includes in-frame clones alone and lacks a portion of them. The sample lists 30,000 to 50,000 clones; around 75% were seen once. The sequenced sample was PBMCs, obtained before any cancer treatment. Every receptor here comes from a woman between 35 and 75 years old with stage II squamous cell lung carcinoma.

V is TRBV19 and J is TRBJ2-1; a weak D match, TRBD2 (6 bases). Trimming stripped 4 bases from V and 9 bases from J, with 19 bases between. Germline V gene lookup returns CDR1 LNHDA and CDR2 SQIVND (reference sequence). The CDR3 sequence is 15 residues long. The CDR3, as DNA: TGTGCCAGTAGTACGGGGGTGGCAGCTAGGGGTGAGCAGTTCTTC. Residues: CASSTGVAARGEQFF.

This clone was counted once. This chain uses TRBV27 with TRBJ1-1, with D possibly TRBD1 on 6 matching bases. Germline V gives CDR1 MNHEY, CDR2 SMNVEV (reference sequence). The CDR3 length is 15 residues. Trimming stripped 1 base from V and 4 bases from J, with 13 bases between. DNA of the CDR3: TGTGCCAGCAGTTTATGGGGGGGGCCTGGCACTGAAGCTTTCTTT. Its protein is CASSLWGGPGTEAFF.

The J gene is TRBJ2-6, the V gene TRBV11-3; tentative D call: TRBD1 (5 bases). The CDR3 covers 17 residues. V was clipped by 3 bases and J by 0 bases, with 12 bases between them. Germline V gives CDR1 SGHNT, CDR2 YENEEA. CDR3 DNA sequence: TGTGCCAGCAGCTTGGGGCAGCCCCTCTCTGGGGCCAACGTCCTGACTTTC. Translating gives CASSLGQPLSGANVLTF.

The V gene is TRBV25-1, the J gene TRBJ1-2; tentative D call: TRBD1 (6 bases). The length of the CDR3 is 13 residues. Germline V gene sequence: CDR1 MGHDK, CDR2 SYGVNS. Trimming took 7 bases from V and 4 from J, leaving 13 bases between them. Written as DNA, the CDR3 is TGTGCCAGCAATGGGGGCGCGCCCTATGGCTACACCTTC. This gives the protein CASNGGAPYGYTF.

The DNA for the CDR3 is TGTGCCAGCAGAAGGTTCCCTGGGGCCAACGTCCTGACTTTC. This encodes CASRRFPGANVLTF. The chain carries TRBV28 and TRBJ2-6; D gene ambiguous. CDR1 and CDR2 (germline): MDHEN, SYDVKM. V was clipped by 6 bases and J by 2 bases, with 8 bases between them. The CDR3 sequence is 14 residues long.

The chain carries TRBV5-1 and TRBJ1-3; possible D gene TRBD1, 5 bases. Germline values: CDR1 SGHRS, CDR2 YFSETQ. The length of the CDR3 is 14 residues. Trimming pared 3 bases from V and 3 bases from J, leaving 10 bases between. CDR3 protein: CASSSQGLGNTIYF. The CDR3 bases are TGCGCCAGCAGCTCCCAGGGCCTTGGAAACACCATATATTTT.

The chain employs TRBV27 and TRBJ2-7; 8 bases line up with TRBD2. The CDR3 is made up of 18 amino acids. J gave up 3 bases and V 5 bases, and 18 bases lay outside the gene matches. Germline V gene data show CDR1 as MNHEY and CDR2 as SMNVEV (reference sequence). The DNA of the CDR3 is TGTGCCAGCAGTCCCCATCCCGGGAGCGGGGGCACACTCTACGAGCAGTACGTC. This codes for CASSPHPGSGGTLYEQYV.

This clone was seen a handful of times. CDR3 in DNA: TGCGCCAGCAGCCAAACCCTGGAAGCGGGGACCTACGAGCAGTACTTC. Protein product: CASSQTLEAGTYEQYF. The J gene is TRBJ2-7, the V gene TRBV4-3; TRBD2 agrees at 7 bases. CDR1 LGHNA and CDR2 YSLEER come from the germline V gene. The ends lost 2 bases at V and 2 bases at J; junction bases unmatched: 9. This CDR3 spans 16 amino acids.

The V and J genes are TRBV6-6 and TRBJ2-7; TRBD1 matches 8 bases. This CDR3 comprises 15 residues. CDR1 MNHNY and CDR2 SVGAGI come from the germline V gene (reference sequence). Unmatched junction bases numbered 7, after V lost 4 bases and J lost 2 bases. In DNA, the CDR3 is TGTGCCAGCAGTTCCCACGGGACAGGCCCCTACGAGCAGTACTTC. Protein product: CASSSHGTGPYEQYF.

V usage is TRBV13 and J usage is TRBJ1-2; no firm D call. Germline values: CDR1 PRHDT, CDR2 FYEKMQ (reference sequence). The CDR3 length is 13 residues. Trimming took 2 bases from V and 4 from J, leaving 8 bases between them. DNA for the CDR3: TGTGCCAGCAGCTTAAACAAAGTCTATGGCTACACCTTC. Residues: CASSLNKVYGYTF.

The V call is TRBV19, the J call TRBJ2-4; D gene uncertain. Per the germline V gene, CDR1 is LNHDA and CDR2 is SQIVND (reference sequence). This CDR3 contains 17 residues. Trimming removed 0 bases at V and 3 bases at J, with 15 bases between. CDR3 amino acids: CASSIDGVGSGKNIQYF. CDR3 sequence (DNA): TGTGCCAGTAGTATAGATGGGGTAGGGTCTGGCAAAAACATTCAGTACTTC.

The V call is TRBV11-2, the J call TRBJ2-6; TRBD1 agrees at 8 bases. Germline CDR1 SGHAT, CDR2 FQNNGV. The CDR3 runs to 17 residues. Trimming removed 5 bases from V and 2 bases from J; junction bases left unmatched: 8. The CDR3 spells CASSTRTGRTGANVLTF. The CDR3 bases are TGTGCCAGCAGCACCCGGACAGGGCGGACTGGGGCCAACGTCCTGACTTTC.

The rearrangement links TRBV4-2 to TRBJ2-2, with D perhaps matching TRBD1 (6 bases). CDR3 length equals 16 residues. Trimming removed 2 bases from V and 5 bases from J, with 15 bases in between. Looked up from germline, CDR1 is LGHNA and CDR2 is YNFKEQ. DNA of the CDR3: TGTGCCAGCAGCCAATCGGTCCAGGGGTATACCGGGGAGCTGTTTTTT. As protein: CASSQSVQGYTGELFF.

The chain employs TRBV28 and TRBJ1-3; D remains unclear. The CDR3 covers 17 residues. The V gene's germline CDR1 is MDHEN and CDR2 SYDVKM. The V end lost 4 bases, the J end lost 0 bases, and 16 bases lay between the germline ends. CDR3: CASSSIGRLHSGNTIYF. CDR3 bases: TGTGCCAGCAGTTCCATAGGGCGGCTCCACTCTGGAAACACCATATATTTT. Combining the CDR3 with reference TRBV28 and TRBJ1-3 gives the whole variable domain DVKVTQSSRYLVKRTGEKVFLECVQDMDHENMFWYRQDPGLGLRLIYFSYDVKMKEKGDIPEGYSVSREKKERFSLILESASTNQTSMYLCASSSIGRLHSGNTIYFGEGSWLTVV.

This clone was counted a few times. Germline is not matched at one junction end, which may reflect a read error. The chain combines TRBV7-7 with TRBJ2-1; 9 positions agree with TRBD1. Germline CDR1 SSHAT, CDR2 FNYEAQ (reference sequence). The CDR3 runs 14 residues. CDR3 bases: TGTGCTAGCAGCCGGGACAGGGAGGGCAATGAGCAGTTCTTC. It encodes CASSRDREGNEQFF.

The chain combines TRBV28 with TRBJ1-1; D is uncertain. V shed 7 bases and J shed 5 bases, with 20 bases lying between them. The germline gives CDR1 MDHEN, CDR2 SYDVKM. The CDR3 is made up of 15 amino acids. CDR3 DNA: TGTGCCAGCACCACCGCGGCGTCCTGGGTTACTGAAGCTTTCTTT. This codes for CASTTAASWVTEAFF.

The CDR3 DNA is TGTGCCAGCAGACATTCTACCCCTTTTACAGGGAACACCGGGGAGCTGTTTTTT. This translates into CASRHSTPFTGNTGELFF. J is TRBJ2-2 and V is TRBV28; D perhaps matches TRBD1 (5 bases). In germline, CDR1 is MDHEN, CDR2 SYDVKM. The V end was cut by 6 bases, the J end by 1 base, with 21 bases between. The CDR3 has 18 residues.